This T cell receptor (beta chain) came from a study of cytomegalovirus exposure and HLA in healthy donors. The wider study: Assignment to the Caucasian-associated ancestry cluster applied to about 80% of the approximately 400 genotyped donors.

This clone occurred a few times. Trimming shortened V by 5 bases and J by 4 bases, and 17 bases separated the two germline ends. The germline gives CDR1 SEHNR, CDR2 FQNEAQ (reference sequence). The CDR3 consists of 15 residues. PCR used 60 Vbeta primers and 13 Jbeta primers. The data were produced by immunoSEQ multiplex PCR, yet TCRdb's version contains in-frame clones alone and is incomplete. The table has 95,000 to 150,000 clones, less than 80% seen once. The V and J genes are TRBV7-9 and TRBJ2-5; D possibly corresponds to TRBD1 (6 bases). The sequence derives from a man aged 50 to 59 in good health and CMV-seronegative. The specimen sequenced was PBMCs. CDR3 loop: CASSPPGANVETQYF. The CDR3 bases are TGTGCCAGCAGCCCCCCAGGGGCTAACGTAGAGACCCAGTACTTC.